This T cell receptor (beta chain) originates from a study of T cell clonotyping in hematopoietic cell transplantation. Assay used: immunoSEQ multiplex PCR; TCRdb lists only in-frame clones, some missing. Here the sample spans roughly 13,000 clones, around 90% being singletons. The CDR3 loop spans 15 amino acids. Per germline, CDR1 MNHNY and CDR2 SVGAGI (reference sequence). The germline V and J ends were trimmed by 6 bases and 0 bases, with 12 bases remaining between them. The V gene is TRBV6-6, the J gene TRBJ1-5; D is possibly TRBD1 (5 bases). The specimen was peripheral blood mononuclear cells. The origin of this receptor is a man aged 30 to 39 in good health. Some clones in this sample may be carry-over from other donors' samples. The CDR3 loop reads CASSIGHSSNQPQHF. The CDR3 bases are TGTGCCAGCAGCATCGGACATTCTAGCAATCAGCCCCAGCATTTT.